This TCR beta chain was captured by sequencing in a study of Ad26.COV2.S vaccination and SARS-CoV-2 variants. Study-wide results and caveats: After vaccination, substantial breadth of spike-specific CD8+ and CD4+ responses was reported. Vaccine recipients posted higher spike-specific TCR breadth than their placebo counterparts.

This CDR3 spans 13 amino acids. Germline V gene data show CDR1 as MNHEY and CDR2 as SVGAGI. V lost 5 bases and J lost 5, with 12 bases in between. A remark on this clone: Its antigen is undetermined.

TCRdb's copy holds only in-frame clones and misses some; the assay was immunoSEQ multiplex PCR. Altogether 85,000 to 120,000 clones are present, around three quarters being singletons, with the ten largest covering roughly 17%. Material: peripheral blood, obtained after recovery from COVID-19. V is TRBV6-5 and J is TRBJ1-1; D gene unclear. This clonotype originated in a human donor who had recovered from COVID-19. The CDR3 is CASSRERETEAFF. CDR3 nucleotides: TGTGCCAGCAGTCGAGAGAGGGAGACTGAAGCTTTCTTT.